This T cell receptor (beta chain) was identified during a study of PD-1 blockade in classical Hodgkin lymphoma. Study-level points and caveats: Newly diagnosed patients were reported to exhibit reduced baseline TCR diversity relative to healthy donors. By C4D1, diversity of CD4+ TCRs had risen significantly, whereas that of CD8+ TCRs had not. Patients with a complete response exhibited baseline diversity comparable to newly diagnosed patients.

Sequencing used immunoSEQ multiplex PCR; TCRdb keeps in-frame clones, though not all of them. The sample lists about 24,000 clones, 84% seen once, with more than 5% in the top ten. Specified time point: cycle 4 day 1 (C4D1), after less than 7 weeks of nivolumab. Every patient had relapsed following autologous stem cell transplantation, and cohorts differed in brentuximab vedotin exposure. About this clone: Its specificity is unknown.

In germline, CDR1 is SNHLY, CDR2 FYNNEI. V gave up 4 bases and J gave up 4 bases; unmatched junction bases: 6. This CDR3 has 14 residues. The TCR sequence derives from a human donor with classical Hodgkin lymphoma. This rearrangement joins TRBV2 to TRBJ2-5, with TRBD2 matching 7 bases. The material sequenced was peripheral blood mononuclear cells (PBMCs), taken before the fourth cycle of nivolumab. CDR3 sequence reads: CASSGEGRGETQYF. CDR3 nucleotides: TGTGCCAGCAGTGGGGAGGGGAGGGGAGAGACCCAGTACTTC.